This T cell receptor (beta chain) was identified in a study of blood T cell repertoires in COVID-19. Study as a whole: T cells, B-cell-depleted T cells, or PBMCs provided the cDNA or gDNA that served as material.

Per the study methods: How many nucleated cells were present was estimated from reference gene primer amplification. Measured with immunoSEQ multiplex PCR; TCRdb has only the in-frame clones, and not every one. The DNA gave D and trimming, while V, J and clone size come from that table. The sample holds 100,000 to 150,000 clones, approximately 85% seen once. Those enrolled in Seattle joined during active infection and were followed longitudinally afterward. V lost 6 bases and J lost 2; bases outside the gene matches: 12. Germline CDR1 and CDR2: LNHNV and YYDKDF (reference sequence). The CDR3 is made up of 17 amino acids.

The chain couples TRBV15 to TRBJ2-3; 9 nucleotides match TRBD2. Sequenced sample: peripheral blood. The sequence was obtained from a man aged 30 to 45 with COVID-19, enrolled during active disease. The CDR3 here is CATSGAGGLSPTDTQYF. The CDR3 DNA reads as TGTGCCACCAGTGGAGCGGGGGGACTGTCTCCCACAGATACGCAGTATTTT.